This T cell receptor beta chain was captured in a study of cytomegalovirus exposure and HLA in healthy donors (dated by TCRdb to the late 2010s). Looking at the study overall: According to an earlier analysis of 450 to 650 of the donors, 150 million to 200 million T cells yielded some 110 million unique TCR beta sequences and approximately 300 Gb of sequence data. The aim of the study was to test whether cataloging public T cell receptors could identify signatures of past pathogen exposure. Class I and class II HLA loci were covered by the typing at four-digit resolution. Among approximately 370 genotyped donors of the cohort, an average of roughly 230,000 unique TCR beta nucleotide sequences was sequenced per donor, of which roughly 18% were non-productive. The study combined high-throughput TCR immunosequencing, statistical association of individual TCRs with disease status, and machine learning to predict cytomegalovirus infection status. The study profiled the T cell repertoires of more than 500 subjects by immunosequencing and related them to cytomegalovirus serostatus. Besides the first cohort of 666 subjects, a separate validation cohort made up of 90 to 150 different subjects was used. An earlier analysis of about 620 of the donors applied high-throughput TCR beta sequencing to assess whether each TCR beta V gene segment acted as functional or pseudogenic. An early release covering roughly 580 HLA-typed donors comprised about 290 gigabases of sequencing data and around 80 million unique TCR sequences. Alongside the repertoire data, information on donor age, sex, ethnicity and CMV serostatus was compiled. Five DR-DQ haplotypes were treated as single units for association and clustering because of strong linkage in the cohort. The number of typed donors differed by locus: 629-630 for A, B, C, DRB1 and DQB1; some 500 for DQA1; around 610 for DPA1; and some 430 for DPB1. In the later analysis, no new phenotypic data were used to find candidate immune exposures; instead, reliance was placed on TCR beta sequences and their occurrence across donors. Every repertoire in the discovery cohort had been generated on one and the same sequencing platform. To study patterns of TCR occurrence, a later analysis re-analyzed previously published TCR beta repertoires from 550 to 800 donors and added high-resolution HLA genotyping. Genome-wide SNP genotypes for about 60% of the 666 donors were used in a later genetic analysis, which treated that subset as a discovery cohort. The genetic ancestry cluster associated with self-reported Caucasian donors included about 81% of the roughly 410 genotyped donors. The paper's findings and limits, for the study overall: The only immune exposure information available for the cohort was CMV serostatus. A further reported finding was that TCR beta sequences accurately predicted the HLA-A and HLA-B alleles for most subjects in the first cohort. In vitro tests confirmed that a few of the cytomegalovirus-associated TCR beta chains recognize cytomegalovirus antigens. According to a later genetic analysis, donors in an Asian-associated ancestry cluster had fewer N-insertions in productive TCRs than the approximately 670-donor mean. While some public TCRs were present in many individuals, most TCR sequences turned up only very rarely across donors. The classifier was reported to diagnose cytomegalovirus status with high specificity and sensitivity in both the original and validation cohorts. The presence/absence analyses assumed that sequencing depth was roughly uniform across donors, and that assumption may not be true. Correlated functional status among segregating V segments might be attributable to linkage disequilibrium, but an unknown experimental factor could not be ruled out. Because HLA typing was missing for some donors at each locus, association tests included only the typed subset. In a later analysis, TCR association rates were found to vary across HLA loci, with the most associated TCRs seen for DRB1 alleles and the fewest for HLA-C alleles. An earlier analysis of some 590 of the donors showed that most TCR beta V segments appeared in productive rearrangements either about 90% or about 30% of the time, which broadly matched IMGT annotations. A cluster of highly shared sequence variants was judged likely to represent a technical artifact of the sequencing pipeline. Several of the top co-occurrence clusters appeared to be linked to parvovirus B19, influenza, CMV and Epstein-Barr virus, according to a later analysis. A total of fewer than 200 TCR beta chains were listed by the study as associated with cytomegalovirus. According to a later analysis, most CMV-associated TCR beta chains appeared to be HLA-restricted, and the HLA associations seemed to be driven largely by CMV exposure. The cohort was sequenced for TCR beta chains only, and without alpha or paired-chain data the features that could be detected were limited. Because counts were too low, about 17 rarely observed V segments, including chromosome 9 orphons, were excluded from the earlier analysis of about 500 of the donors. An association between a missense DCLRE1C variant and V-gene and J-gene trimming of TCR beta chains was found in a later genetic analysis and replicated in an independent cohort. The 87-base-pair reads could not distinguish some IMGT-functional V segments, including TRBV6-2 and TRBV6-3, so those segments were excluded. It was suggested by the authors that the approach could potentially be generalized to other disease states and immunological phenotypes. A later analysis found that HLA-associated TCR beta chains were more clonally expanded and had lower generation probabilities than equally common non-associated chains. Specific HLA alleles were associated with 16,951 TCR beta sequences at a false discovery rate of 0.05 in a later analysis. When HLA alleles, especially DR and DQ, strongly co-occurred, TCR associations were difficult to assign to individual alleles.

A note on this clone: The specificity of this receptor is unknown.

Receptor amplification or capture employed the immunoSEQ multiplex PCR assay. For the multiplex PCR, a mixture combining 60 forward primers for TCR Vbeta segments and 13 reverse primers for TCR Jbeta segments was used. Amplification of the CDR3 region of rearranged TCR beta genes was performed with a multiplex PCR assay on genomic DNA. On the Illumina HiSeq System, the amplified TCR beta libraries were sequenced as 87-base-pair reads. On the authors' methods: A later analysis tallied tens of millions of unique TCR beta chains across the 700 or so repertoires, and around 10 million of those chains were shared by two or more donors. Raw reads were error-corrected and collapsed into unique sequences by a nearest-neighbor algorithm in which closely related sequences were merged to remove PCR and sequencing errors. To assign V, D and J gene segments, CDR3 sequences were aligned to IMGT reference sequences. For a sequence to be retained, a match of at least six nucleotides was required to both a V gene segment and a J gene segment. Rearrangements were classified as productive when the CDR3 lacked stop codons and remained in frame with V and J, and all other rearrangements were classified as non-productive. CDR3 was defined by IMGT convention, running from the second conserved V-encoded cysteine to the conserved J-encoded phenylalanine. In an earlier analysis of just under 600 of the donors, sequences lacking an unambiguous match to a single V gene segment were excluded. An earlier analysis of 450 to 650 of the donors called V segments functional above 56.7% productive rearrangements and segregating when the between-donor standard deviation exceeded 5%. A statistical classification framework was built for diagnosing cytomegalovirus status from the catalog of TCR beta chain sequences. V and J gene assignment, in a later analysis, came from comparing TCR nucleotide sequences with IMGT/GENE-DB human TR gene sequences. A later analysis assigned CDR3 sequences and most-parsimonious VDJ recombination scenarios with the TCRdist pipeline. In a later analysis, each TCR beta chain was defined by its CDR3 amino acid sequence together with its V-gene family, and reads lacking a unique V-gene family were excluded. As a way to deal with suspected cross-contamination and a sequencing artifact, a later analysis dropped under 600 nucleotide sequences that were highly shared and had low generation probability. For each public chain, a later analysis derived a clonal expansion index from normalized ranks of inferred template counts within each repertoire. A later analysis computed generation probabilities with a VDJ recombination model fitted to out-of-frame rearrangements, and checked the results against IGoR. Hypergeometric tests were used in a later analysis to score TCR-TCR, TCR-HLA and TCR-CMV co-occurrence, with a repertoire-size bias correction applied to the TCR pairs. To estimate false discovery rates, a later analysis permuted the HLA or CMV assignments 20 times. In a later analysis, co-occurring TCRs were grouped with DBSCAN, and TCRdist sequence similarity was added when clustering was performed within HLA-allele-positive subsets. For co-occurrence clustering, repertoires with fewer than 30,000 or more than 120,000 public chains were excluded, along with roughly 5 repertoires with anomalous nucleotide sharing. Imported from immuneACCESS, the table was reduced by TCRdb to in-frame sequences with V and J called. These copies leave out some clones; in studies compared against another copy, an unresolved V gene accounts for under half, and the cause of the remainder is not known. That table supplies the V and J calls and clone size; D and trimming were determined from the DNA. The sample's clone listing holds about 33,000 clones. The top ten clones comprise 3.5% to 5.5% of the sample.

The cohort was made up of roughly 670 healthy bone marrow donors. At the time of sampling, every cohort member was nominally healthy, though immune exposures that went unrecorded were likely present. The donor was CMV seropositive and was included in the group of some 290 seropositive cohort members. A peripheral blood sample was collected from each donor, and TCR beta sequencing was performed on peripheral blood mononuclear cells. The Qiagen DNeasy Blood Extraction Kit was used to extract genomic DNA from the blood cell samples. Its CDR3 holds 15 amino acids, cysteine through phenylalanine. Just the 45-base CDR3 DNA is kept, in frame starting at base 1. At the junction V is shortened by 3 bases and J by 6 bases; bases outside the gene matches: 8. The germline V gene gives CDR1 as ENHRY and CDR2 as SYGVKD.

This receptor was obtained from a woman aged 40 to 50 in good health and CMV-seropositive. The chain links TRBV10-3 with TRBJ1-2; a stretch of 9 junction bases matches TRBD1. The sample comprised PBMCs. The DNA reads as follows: TGTGCCATCAGTGATCGGGGGGGACAGGGCGATGGCTACACCTTC. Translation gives CAISDRGGQGDGYTF.